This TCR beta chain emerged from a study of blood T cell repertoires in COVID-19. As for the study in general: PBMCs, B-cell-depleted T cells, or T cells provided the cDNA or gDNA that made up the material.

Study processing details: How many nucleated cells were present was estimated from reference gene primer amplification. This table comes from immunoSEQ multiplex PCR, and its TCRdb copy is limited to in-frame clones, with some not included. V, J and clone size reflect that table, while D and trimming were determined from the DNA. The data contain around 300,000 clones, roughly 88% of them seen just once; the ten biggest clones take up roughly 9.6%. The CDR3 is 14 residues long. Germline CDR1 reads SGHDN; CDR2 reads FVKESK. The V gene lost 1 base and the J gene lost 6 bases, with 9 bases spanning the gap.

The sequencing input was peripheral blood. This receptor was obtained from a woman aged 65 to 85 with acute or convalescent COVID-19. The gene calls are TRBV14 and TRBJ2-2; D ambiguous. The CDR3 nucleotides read TGTGCCAGCAGCCAAGCGCGTAGTGCCGGGGAGCTGTTTTTT. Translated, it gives CASSQARSAGELFF.